Included here is one T cell receptor beta chain sequence, with context. The target antigen is unknown. The CDR3 totals 16 residues. In germline, CDR1 is MDHEN, CDR2 SYDVKM. Deletions cut 9 bases from V and 5 bases from J, with 25 bases between. This sample is drawn from a study of blood T cells in healthy people across ages. The study's findings and limits: Observed TCR beta diversity showed a strong correlation with the percentage of naive T cells as measured by flow cytometry.

PBMCs were isolated at a quantity of at least 6.5 million per sample. For the second PCR, which ran for about 7 to 12 cycles, a sample-barcoded 5' primer and a J-beta primer mix were used. TCRdb reanalysed the 5' RACE reads using MiXCR and keeps one entry per CDR3 protein. The data show 600,000 to 850,000 distinct CDR3 sequences, about 40% seen once. Material: blood. This receptor was taken from a woman aged 55 to 70 in good health. The rearrangement joins TRBV28 to TRBJ2-5, with D possibly matching TRBD1 (8 bases). The CDR3 spells CASNPRGRESGETQYF. CDR3 DNA sequence: TGTGCCAGTAACCCCAGGGGGCGGGAGTCTGGGGAGACCCAGTACTTC.